This T cell receptor (beta chain) was documented in a study of CD8+ T cells in alopecia areata. About the research overall: It was oral tofacitinib, at 5 to 10 mg twice daily, that treated patients received. Tofacitinib ran 6 to 18 months, followed by 6 months off drug.

A note on this clone: Its target is not known.

Study-wide results and limits: Affected scalp, especially in alopecia totalis/universalis, had a higher clonality than normal scalp did.

RNA was extracted and reverse transcribed into cDNA as the sequencing template. Assay: immunoSEQ multiplex PCR; the TCRdb copy retains only in-frame clones and omits some. The table has 150,000 or so clones, roughly 48% seen once. The sequenced material came from CD4+ T cells sorted from blood. The TCR was taken from a human donor with alopecia areata.

CDR3 region: CASSRLDRSEAFF. CDR3 bases: TGTGCCAGCAGTCGCCTCGACCGTTCTGAAGCTTTCTTT. The chain employs TRBV28 and TRBJ1-1; D is unresolved. Trimming pared 5 bases from V and 6 bases from J, leaving 13 bases between. CDR1 is MDHEN and CDR2 is SYDVKM in the germline V gene. This CDR3 spans 13 amino acids. The entire variable domain, with the rest obtained from reference TRBV28 and TRBJ1-1, is as follows: DVKVTQSSRYLVKRTGEKVFLECVQDMDHENMFWYRQDPGLGLRLIYFSYDVKMKEKGDIPEGYSVSREKKERFSLILESASTNQTSMYLCASSRLDRSEAFFGQGTRLTVV.